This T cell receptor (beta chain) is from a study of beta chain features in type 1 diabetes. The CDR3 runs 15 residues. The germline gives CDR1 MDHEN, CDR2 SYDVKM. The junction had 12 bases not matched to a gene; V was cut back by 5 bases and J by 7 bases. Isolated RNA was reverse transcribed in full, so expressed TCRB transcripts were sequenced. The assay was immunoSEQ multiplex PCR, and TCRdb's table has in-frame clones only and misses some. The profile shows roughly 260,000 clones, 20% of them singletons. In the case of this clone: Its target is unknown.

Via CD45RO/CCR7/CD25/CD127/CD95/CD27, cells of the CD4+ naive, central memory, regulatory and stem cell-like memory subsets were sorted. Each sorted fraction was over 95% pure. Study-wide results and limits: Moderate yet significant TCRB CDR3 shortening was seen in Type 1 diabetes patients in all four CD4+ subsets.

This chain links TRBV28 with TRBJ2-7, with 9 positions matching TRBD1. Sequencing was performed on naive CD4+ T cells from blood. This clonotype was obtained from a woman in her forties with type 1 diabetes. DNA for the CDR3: TGTGCCAGCAGTCAACAGGGGGCCCCGGGAGTGGAGCAGTACTTC. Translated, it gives CASSQQGAPGVEQYF.